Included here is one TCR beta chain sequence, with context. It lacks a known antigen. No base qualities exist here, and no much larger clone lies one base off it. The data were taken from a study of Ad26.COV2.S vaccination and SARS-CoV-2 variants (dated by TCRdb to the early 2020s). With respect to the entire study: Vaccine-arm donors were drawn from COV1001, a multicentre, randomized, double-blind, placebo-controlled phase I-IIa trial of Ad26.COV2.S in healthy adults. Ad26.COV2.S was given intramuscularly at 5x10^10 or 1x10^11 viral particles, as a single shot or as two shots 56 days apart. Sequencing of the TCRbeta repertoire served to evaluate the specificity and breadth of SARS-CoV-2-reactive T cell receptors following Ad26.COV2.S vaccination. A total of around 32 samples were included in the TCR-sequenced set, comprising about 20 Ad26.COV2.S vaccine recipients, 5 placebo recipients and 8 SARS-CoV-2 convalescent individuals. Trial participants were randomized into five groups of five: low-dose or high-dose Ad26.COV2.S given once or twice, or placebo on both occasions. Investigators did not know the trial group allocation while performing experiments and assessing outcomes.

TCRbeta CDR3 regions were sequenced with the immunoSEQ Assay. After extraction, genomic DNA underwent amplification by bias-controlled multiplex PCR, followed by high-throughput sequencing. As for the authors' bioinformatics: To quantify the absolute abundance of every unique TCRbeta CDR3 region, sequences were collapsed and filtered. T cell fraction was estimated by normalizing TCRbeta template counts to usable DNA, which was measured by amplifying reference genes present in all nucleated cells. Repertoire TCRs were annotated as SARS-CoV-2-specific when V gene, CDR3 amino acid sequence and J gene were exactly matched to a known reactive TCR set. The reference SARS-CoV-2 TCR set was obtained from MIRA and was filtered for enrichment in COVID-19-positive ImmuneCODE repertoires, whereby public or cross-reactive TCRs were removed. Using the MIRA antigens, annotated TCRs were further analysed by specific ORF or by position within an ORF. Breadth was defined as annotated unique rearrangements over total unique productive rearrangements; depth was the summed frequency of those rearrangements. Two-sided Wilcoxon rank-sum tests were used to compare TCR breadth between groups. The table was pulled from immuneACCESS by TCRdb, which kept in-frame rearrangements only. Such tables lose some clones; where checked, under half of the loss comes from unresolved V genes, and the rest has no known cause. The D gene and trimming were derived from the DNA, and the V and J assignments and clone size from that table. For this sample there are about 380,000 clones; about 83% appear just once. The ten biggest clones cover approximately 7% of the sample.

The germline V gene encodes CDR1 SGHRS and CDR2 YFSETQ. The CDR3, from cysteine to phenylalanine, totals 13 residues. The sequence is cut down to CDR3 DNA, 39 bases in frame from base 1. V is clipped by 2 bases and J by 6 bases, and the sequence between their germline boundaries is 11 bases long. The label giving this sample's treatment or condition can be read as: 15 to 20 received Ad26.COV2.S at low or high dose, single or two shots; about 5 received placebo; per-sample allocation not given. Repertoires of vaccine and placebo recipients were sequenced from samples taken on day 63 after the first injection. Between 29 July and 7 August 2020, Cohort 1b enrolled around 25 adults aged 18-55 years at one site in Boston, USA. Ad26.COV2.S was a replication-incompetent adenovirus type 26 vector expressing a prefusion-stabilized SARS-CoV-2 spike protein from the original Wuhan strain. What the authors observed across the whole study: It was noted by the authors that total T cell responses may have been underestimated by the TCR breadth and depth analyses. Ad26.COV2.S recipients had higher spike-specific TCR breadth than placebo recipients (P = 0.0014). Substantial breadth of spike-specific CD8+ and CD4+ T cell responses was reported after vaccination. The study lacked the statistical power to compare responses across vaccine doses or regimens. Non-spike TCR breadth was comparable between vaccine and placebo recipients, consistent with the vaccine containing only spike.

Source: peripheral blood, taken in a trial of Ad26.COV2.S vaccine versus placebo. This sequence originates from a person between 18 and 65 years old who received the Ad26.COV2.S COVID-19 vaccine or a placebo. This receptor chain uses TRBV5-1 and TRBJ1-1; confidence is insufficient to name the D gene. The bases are TGCGCCAGCAGCTTACTCGGGGATGCTGAAGCTTTCTTT. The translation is CASSLLGDAEAFF.